Shown below are 15 T cell receptor beta chains from a single sample sequenced in a study of T cell clonality in common variable immunodeficiency. General study results and limits: Fewer deletions and N-nucleotide insertions were reportedly seen in common variable immunodeficiency TCR beta sequences.

Their cognate antigens are unknown. Clones were sequenced by immunoSEQ multiplex PCR, and TCRdb holds only the in-frame ones, with some missing. The repertoire consists of around 40,000 clones, none detected only once. The sequencing sample was made of peripheral blood mononuclear cells. The receptors derive from a human donor with common variable immunodeficiency.

Comment on this clone: With the read ending 3 residues before the CDR3 end, the germline J gene is used to fill in that end. This sequence joins TRBV11-2 and TRBJ1-2; TRBD1 is a possible D gene (6 bases). The V end was cut by 0 bases, the J end by 7 bases, with 12 bases between. Per germline, CDR1 SGHAT and CDR2 FQNNGV. CDR3 size: 14 residues. CDR3 DNA (partial): TGTGCCAGCAGCTTAGAGGGGGCCTCATCTGGC. It is translated as CASSLEGASSG. The entire CDR3 is CASSLEGASSGYTF.

This clone was seen more than once but under ten times. The read halts 3 residues ahead of the CDR3 end, with the missing end drawn from the germline J gene. Distinct nucleotide sequences in the sample also encode this CDR3. This chain connects TRBV7-8 to TRBJ2-5; 14 positions match TRBD2. The CDR3 loop spans 16 amino acids. Trimming at V came to 3 bases and at J to 5 bases, leaving 5 bases not matched to a gene. Germline CDR1 SGHVS, CDR2 FQNEAQ. The CDR3 sequence is CASSLRTSGGPETQYF. The CDR3 bases that were read are TGTGCCAGCAGCTTGAGGACTAGCGGGGGGCCGGAGACC.

This clone was counted only a few times. The read comes to an end 3 residues before the CDR3 does, leaving the germline J gene to fill in the end. The rearrangement links TRBV29-1 to TRBJ2-3, with a weak D call TRBD2 (6 bases). Trimming cost V 2 bases and J 2 bases, with 17 bases left between them. Germline CDR1 SQVTM, CDR2 ANQGSEA. The CDR3 length is 16 residues. CDR3 amino acids: CSVESGHSGVTDTQYF. Partial CDR3 DNA: TGCAGCGTTGAAAGTGGACACTCGGGGGTCACAGATACG.

In regard to this clone: Coverage ceases 3 residues before the CDR3 finishes, and the germline J gene fills in the end. This chain joins TRBV7-8 and TRBJ2-2, with 7 bases matching TRBD1. In germline, CDR1 is SGHVS, CDR2 FQNEAQ. The CDR3 length is 15 residues. V trimming: 2 bases; J trimming: 6 bases; junction bases outside the gene matches: 6. CDR3 sequence reads: CASSLRDSRSGELFF. The CDR3 bases that were read are TGTGCCAGCAGCTTACGGGACAGTCGGTCCGGGGAG.

This clone was detected many times. The sequenced fragment ends 3 residues before the CDR3 boundary, so the rest is inferred from the germline J gene. This chain links TRBV20-1 with TRBJ2-7; D remains ambiguous. The CDR3 covers 12 residues. Germline-derived CDR1 and CDR2 are DFQATT and SNEGSKA (reference sequence). The V end lost 1 base, the J end lost 2 bases, and 6 bases lay between the germline ends. The CDR3 sequence is CSARVRTYEQYF. CDR3 DNA, as far as it was read: TGCAGTGCTAGAGTCAGGACCTACGAG.

Points on this clone: From the germline J gene comes the end of the CDR3, since the read stops 3 residues before it. This chain connects TRBV6-2 or TRBV6-3 to TRBJ2-7; TRBD2 matches at 8 bases. The CDR3 extends over 14 amino acids. Germline loops: CDR1 MNHEY, CDR2 SVGEGT. The ends lost 8 bases at V and 1 base at J; junction bases unmatched: 7. The CDR3 sequence is CASSPGTRSYEQYF. Partial CDR3 DNA: TGTGCCAGCTCCCCGGGGACTAGGTCCTACGAG.

This clone was seen many times. The read gets to within 3 residues of the CDR3 end, and the germline J gene fills in the rest. J is TRBJ1-6 and V is TRBV7-7, with D tentatively TRBD1 (6 bases). V lost 1 base and J lost 8, with 6 bases in between. CDR3 length equals 13 residues. The germline V gene encodes CDR1 SSHAT and CDR2 FNYEAQ (reference sequence). CDR3 DNA, as far as it was read: TGTGCCAGCAGCTTAGACAGGGATTCACCC. Protein: CASSLDRDSP. The whole CDR3 region reads CASSLDRDSPLHF.

This clone has a count of ten or more. The read halts 3 residues ahead of the CDR3 end, with the missing end drawn from the germline J gene. J is TRBJ1-5 and V is TRBV7-3; D gene unclear. The CDR3 loop spans 13 amino acids. V was trimmed by 1 base and J by 7 bases, leaving 8 bases between them. Per germline, CDR1 SGHTA and CDR2 FQGTGA. The part of the CDR3 DNA that was read is TGTGCCAGCAGCTTAATGGCGGGCCAGCCC. This translates into CASSLMAGQP. The CDR3 in its entirety is CASSLMAGQPQHF.

This clone appeared a few times. The CDR3 goes on 3 residues after the read ends, and that part is filled in from the germline J gene. V gene TRBV29-1 combines with J gene TRBJ1-4, with 7 bases lining up with TRBD1. Germline trimming cut 5 bases from V and 9 bases from J; bases unmatched to any gene: 9. Germline assignment: CDR1 SQVTM and CDR2 ANQGSEA. The CDR3 length is 13 residues. CDR3 sequence: CSVRTGSTKKLFF. The sequenced part of the CDR3 DNA is TGCAGCGTTCGGACAGGTTCGACGAAAAAA.

The sample holds many counts of this clone. The missing CDR3 end, 3 residues past where the read stops, is filled in from the germline J gene. The gene calls are TRBV5-1 and TRBJ1-6, with 9 positions matching TRBD1. The germline V gene encodes CDR1 SGHRS and CDR2 YFSETQ. J was trimmed by 7 bases and V by 4 bases; bases with no gene match: 3. The CDR3 runs to 14 residues. CDR3 amino acids: CASSPDRGNSPLHF. CDR3 bases read: TGCGCCAGCAGCCCGGACAGGGGCAATTCACCC.

At least ten counts were recorded for this clone. The read is 3 residues too short to cover the CDR3 end, so that end is filled in from the germline J gene. This chain links TRBV29-1 with TRBJ2-7; 8 bases are a match to TRBD1. Germline CDR1 SQVTM, CDR2 ANQGSEA. The ends lost 3 bases at V and 6 bases at J; junction bases unmatched: 13. The CDR3 is 15 amino acids. The CDR3 sequence: CSVEGDRGPSAEQYF. The part of the CDR3 DNA that was read is TGCAGCGTTGAGGGTGACAGGGGCCCCTCAGCCGAG.

The table lists this clone with many counts. The read terminates 3 residues ahead of where the CDR3 ends, so the germline J gene completes it. This chain joins TRBV18 and TRBJ2-1, with 7 bases identical to TRBD1. The CDR3 loop spans 15 amino acids. With V trimmed by 4 bases and J by 5 bases, 8 bases remained unmatched. The germline CDR1 and CDR2 sequences are KGHSH and LQKENI. The sequenced CDR3 bases are TGTGCCAGCTCACGCCAGGACAGGAATCACAATGAG. Amino acids: CASSRQDRNHNE. In full, the CDR3 reads CASSRQDRNHNEQFF.

A remark on this clone: Read coverage stops 3 residues before the CDR3 terminus; the germline J gene supplies the remainder. The chain has TRBV10-2 and TRBJ1-6; 10 nucleotides align to TRBD1. The germline V gene encodes CDR1 WSHSY and CDR2 SAAADI. The CDR3 length is 16 residues. Unmatched junction bases numbered 8, after V lost 2 bases and J lost 10 bases. CDR3: CASSEGDRGRESPLHF. The part of the CDR3 DNA that was read is TGCGCCAGCAGTGAGGGAGACAGGGGGCGAGAATCACCC.

This clone has a handful of counts. The observed sequence ends 3 residues before the CDR3 terminus, with the missing tail filled in from the germline J gene. J is TRBJ1-5 and V is TRBV30; D unclear. Trimming left V 1 base short and J 0 bases short, with 10 bases between. The germline gives CDR1 GTSNPN, CDR2 SVGIG (reference sequence). The CDR3 covers 15 residues. CDR3 amino acids: CAWSDSTYSNQPQHF. CDR3 bases read: TGTGCCTGGAGTGACTCGACATATAGCAATCAGCCC.

This clone has just a few counts. Read coverage stops 3 residues before the CDR3 terminus; the germline J gene supplies the remainder. This sequence joins TRBV2 and TRBJ2-7, with D perhaps TRBD1 or TRBD2 (5 bases each). Germline CDR1 and CDR2: SNHLY and FYNNEI. The V end lost 4 bases, the J end lost 0 bases, and 13 bases lay between the germline ends. The CDR3 covers 15 residues. The part of the CDR3 DNA that was read is TGTGCCAGCAGTGTAGGTAGGGGAGCCTCCTACGAG. It codes for CASSVGRGASYE. The whole CDR3 sequence is CASSVGRGASYEQYF.